The 7 T cell receptor beta chains below come from one sample, sequenced in a study of blood T cells in healthy people across ages. Using a J-beta primer mix together with a sample-barcoded 5' primer, a second PCR was run for about 6 to 11 cycles. MiXCR, applied by TCRdb to the 5' RACE reads, yields one record per CDR3 protein. The top ten clones hold around 3.6% of a sample with 750,000 to 850,000 distinct CDR3 sequences, about 25% of them seen once. This sample was shared with a second study, whose subject was T cells of mothers and their children.

Sequencing was done on a sample of blood. The receptors originated from a boy aged 5-17 years in good health.

Within the sample, this clonotype is medium-sized. The genes are TRBV6-4 and TRBJ2-3; 8 bases are shared with TRBD2. Germline CDR1 reads MRHNA; CDR2 reads SNTAGT. The V and J ends lost 4 bases and 0 bases, in that order; junction bases with no gene match: 3. This CDR3 spans 15 amino acids. CDR3 sequence: CASSARGASTDTQYF. The CDR3 DNA reads TGTGCCAGCAGTGCGCGGGGGGCGAGCACAGATACGCAGTATTTT.

The chain combines TRBV20-1 with TRBJ2-2, with a weak D call TRBD2 (5 bases). The CDR3 is 13 residues long. V shed 6 bases and J shed 3 bases, with 11 bases lying between them. Germline loops: CDR1 DFQATT, CDR2 SNEGSKA (reference sequence). CDR3 coding DNA: TGCAGTGCAGGGAGAGGGTACACCGGGGAGCTGTTTTTT. Translated, it gives CSAGRGYTGELFF.

The V gene is TRBV6-2 or TRBV6-3, the J gene TRBJ1-6; D is ambiguous. Germline V gene lookup returns CDR1 MNHEY and CDR2 SVGEGT. CDR3 size: 13 residues. Between the trimmed V and J ends, which lost 2 bases and 10 bases, there was a span of 9 bases. CDR3 protein: CASSYLGVSPLHF. The DNA for the CDR3 is TGTGCCAGCAGTTACCTGGGCGTGTCACCCCTCCACTTT.

This clonotype was seen a handful of times. Here the CDR3 omits its conserved ending phenylalanine or tryptophan, so a read error is the likely source. The chain recombines TRBV29-1 with TRBJ2-4; D gene unclear. The CDR3 runs to 14 residues. From germline, CDR1 is SQVTM and CDR2 ANQGSEA. The germline V and J ends were trimmed by 0 bases and 0 bases, with 6 bases remaining between them. Here the CDR3 reads CSVEDLLAKNIQYL. The CDR3, as DNA: TGCAGCGTTGAAGATCTCCTAGCCAAAAACATTCAGTACCTC.

The chain recombines TRBV12-3 or TRBV12-4 with TRBJ2-2, with TRBD1 as a possible D gene (6 bases). CDR3 length: 13 residues. V lost 3 bases and J 4 bases, leaving 6 bases between the germline ends. As DNA, the CDR3 is TGTGCCAGCAGTTTGGGGGCCACCGGGGAGCTGTTTTTT. Translation gives CASSLGATGELFF.

A few counts support this clonotype. The chain carries TRBV6-1 and TRBJ1-4; no clear D gene. Germline V gene data show CDR1 as MNHNS and CDR2 as SASEGT. V dropped 0 bases and J dropped 6 bases, with 14 bases sitting between them. The CDR3 sequence is 16 residues long. The CDR3 region has the DNA TGTGCCAGCAGTGAAGCCGCCGGGGTGATAGATGAAAAACTGTTTTTT. As protein: CASSEAAGVIDEKLFF.

The V call is TRBV25-1, the J call TRBJ1-2; possible D gene TRBD1, 5 bases. Germline CDR1 and CDR2: MGHDK and SYGVNS. The CDR3 has 13 amino acids. V dropped 3 bases and J dropped 11 bases, with 16 bases sitting between them. This chain's CDR3 is CASSDRDGASYTF. The CDR3 DNA reads as TGTGCCAGCAGTGACCGGGACGGAGCCTCTTACACCTTC.